This T cell receptor (beta chain) was sequenced during a study of beta chain features in type 1 diabetes. Study-level findings and limits: Cells expressing TCR highly could be over-represented by cDNA sequencing.

Isolated RNA was reverse transcribed in full, so expressed TCRB transcripts were sequenced. Some clones are missing from TCRdb's copy, which holds only in-frame ones; the method was immunoSEQ multiplex PCR. The repertoire includes 970,000 or so clones, around a sixth of them detected once, and 0.02% to 0.03% sits in the top ten. About this clone: Its target is unknown.

This CDR3 spans 15 amino acids. The germline V gene encodes CDR1 SGHNT and CDR2 YYREEE (reference sequence). The V and J ends lost 3 bases and 4 bases respectively, with 16 bases between them. By way of CD45RO/CCR7/CD25/CD127/CD95/CD27, the CD4+ regulatory, stem cell-like memory, central memory and naive cells were sorted. Purity above 95% was achieved in all sorted populations. The sequenced material came from naive CD4+ T cells from blood. This TCR derives from a woman between 18 and 29 years old in good health. The rearrangement joins TRBV5-4 to TRBJ1-1, with D possibly matching TRBD1 (5 bases). Here the CDR3 reads CASSSAPRGSTEAFF. The CDR3, as DNA: TGTGCCAGCAGCTCGGCCCCTAGGGGTTCCACTGAAGCTTTCTTT. Based on the CDR3 plus reference TRBV5-4 and TRBJ1-1, the full variable domain is ETGVTQSPTHLIKTRGQQVTLRCSSQSGHNTVSWYQQALGQGPQFIFQYYREEENGRGNFPPRFSGLQFPNYSSELNVNALELDDSALYLCASSSAPRGSTEAFFGQGTRLTVV.